Sequencing of this TCR beta chain was carried out in a study of chemoradiotherapy in HPV16-positive cancers. Across the study: Functional T-cell assays on a couple of HPV16-positive patients' cells defined candidate HPV-specific clones and common TCR motifs. Study-wide findings and caveats: Candidate HPV-specific clones and E7-related TCR motifs grew in tumor during treatment. Only two HPV16-positive patients supplied the functional HPV-specificity definition.

Over chemoradiotherapy, repertoires were sampled more than once. The germline V gene has CDR1 PRHDT and CDR2 FYEKMQ (reference sequence). V was shortened by 5 bases and J by 5 bases, with 7 bases between the two germline ends. This CDR3 region has 12 residues. Using immunoSEQ multiplex PCR, the repertoire was profiled, and TCRdb retains in-frame clones only, with some absent. The sample records more than 10,000 clones, approximately 75% being singletons. As for this clone: What it recognizes is unknown.

This clonotype was sampled from a human donor with HPV-associated anogenital cancer. The chain links TRBV13 to TRBJ2-1; no definite D call. This material was collected from a patient who underwent chemoradiotherapy. CDR3 sequence: CASSPRDNEQFF. CDR3 bases: TGTGCCAGCAGCCCCCGGGACAATGAGCAGTTCTTC.